The 20 T cell receptor beta chains below all came from one sample that was sequenced in a study of T cell responses to AZD1222 COVID-19 vaccine. The repertoire was sequenced with immunoSEQ multiplex PCR; TCRdb's copy has only in-frame clones and lacks some. Of 100,000 to 150,000 clones listed, approximately 88% were seen once; the top ten hold approximately 30%. The material sequenced was peripheral blood, taken on day 0 of AZD1222 vaccination. These receptors all come from an adult in good health.

The V gene is TRBV2, the J gene TRBJ1-2; weak D call: TRBD1 (5 bases). The CDR3 runs to 12 residues. Germline V gene sequence: CDR1 SNHLY, CDR2 FYNNEI. V dropped 6 bases and J dropped 4 bases, with 9 bases sitting between them. DNA for the CDR3: TGTGCCAGCAGGGGGGGTACCTATGGCTACACCTTC. This encodes CASRGGTYGYTF.

This rearrangement joins TRBV2 to TRBJ1-2; 7 positions match TRBD1. Germline CDR1 and CDR2: SNHLY and FYNNEI. CDR3 length: 14 residues. V was pared by 2 bases and J by 2 bases, with 2 bases of the junction left unmatched. Written as DNA, the CDR3 is TGTGCCAGCAGTGAACAGACAGGGAACTATGGCTACACCTTC. It codes for CASSEQTGNYGYTF.

The rearrangement joins TRBV7-9 to TRBJ1-2; unclear D gene. This CDR3 region has 13 residues. Germline CDR1 SEHNR, CDR2 FQNEAQ (reference sequence). Trimming took off 1 base at V and 7 bases at J, with 10 bases between the two ends. The CDR3 here is CASSLEAIGGYTF. The CDR3 DNA follows: TGTGCCAGCAGCTTAGAGGCGATCGGTGGCTACACCTTC.

The V gene is TRBV19, the J gene TRBJ1-2; D is possibly TRBD1 (5 bases). CDR3 length equals 15 residues. V was trimmed by 0 bases and J by 8 bases, leaving 16 bases between them. Germline V gives CDR1 LNHDA, CDR2 SQIVND (reference sequence). CDR3 in amino acids: CASSIEGQGDKGYTF. CDR3 DNA sequence: TGTGCCAGTAGTATAGAGGGGCAGGGAGATAAAGGCTACACCTTC.

The V gene is TRBV21-1, the J gene TRBJ1-3; the table assigns TRBD1, which was not confirmed against the DNA. TRBV21-1 is an annotated pseudogene. The CDR3 is made up of 17 amino acids. CDR3 nucleotide sequence: TGTGCCAGCAGCTACACCCGACAGGAAATTTCTGGAAACACCATATATTTT. This sequence encodes CASSYTRQEISGNTIYF.

The chain uses TRBV4-2 and TRBJ2-2; possible D gene TRBD2, 6 bases. Germline assignment: CDR1 LGHNA and CDR2 YNFKEQ. The CDR3 is made up of 20 amino acids. Trimming pared 0 bases from V and 1 base from J, leaving 21 bases between. The CDR3 DNA reads TGTGCCAGCAGCCAAGAAGAAGTCGTTCGGGGGTTAGTGAACACCGGGGAGCTGTTTTTT. Translation: CASSQEEVVRGLVNTGELFF.

This chain links TRBV4-3 with TRBJ1-5; D unclear. This CDR3 is built from 17 residues. CDR1 is LGHNA, CDR2 YSLEER, per germline. Trimming took 0 bases from V and 7 from J, leaving 19 bases between them. The DNA for the CDR3 is TGCGCCAGCAGCCAAGATGAGCGACGGACTAGGGAGCAGCCCCAGCATTTT. Protein: CASSQDERRTREQPQHF.

This chain uses TRBV15 with TRBJ2-5, with TRBD2 matching over 9 bases. J gave up 8 bases and V 0 bases, and 10 bases lay outside the gene matches. Germline assignment: CDR1 LNHNV and CDR2 YYDKDF (reference sequence). The CDR3 covers 16 residues. Here the CDR3 reads CATSRDTGVAGATQYF. CDR3 coding DNA: TGTGCCACCAGCAGAGATACCGGGGTAGCGGGAGCCACCCAGTACTTC.

CDR3 nucleotides: TGTGCCAGCTCCAGACTAGCGACATCCTACAATGAGCAGTTCTTC. Translation gives CASSRLATSYNEQFF. The chain couples TRBV9 to TRBJ2-1; TRBD2 matches at 8 bases. The CDR3 totals 15 residues. The V gene end was trimmed by 7 bases and the J gene end by 1 base; junction bases not matched to a gene: 7. Germline V CDR1 and CDR2: SGDLS, YYNGEE.

The V gene is TRBV29-1, the J gene TRBJ2-1; D is uncertain. V gave up 7 bases and J gave up 5 bases, with 12 bases separating them. The CDR3 has 12 amino acids. In germline, CDR1 is SQVTM, CDR2 ANQGSEA. This chain's CDR3 is CSADDTNNEQFF. CDR3 bases: TGCAGCGCCGATGACACCAACAATGAGCAGTTCTTC.

The chain carries TRBV6-5 and TRBJ1-5, with D possibly being TRBD1 (5 bases). Trimming removed 7 bases at V and 4 bases at J, with 17 bases between. Germline V gives CDR1 MNHEY, CDR2 SVGAGI. This CDR3 region has 15 residues. The CDR3 DNA follows: TGTGCCAGCAAGCTGGCACAGGAACGGAATCAGCCCCAGCATTTT. Translation: CASKLAQERNQPQHF.

Comments on this clone: Other DNA sequences in the same sample also yield this CDR3. This sequence joins TRBV5-1 and TRBJ1-1; possibly TRBD1 for D (5 bases). CDR1 SGHRS and CDR2 YFSETQ come from the germline V gene. The CDR3 length is 13 residues. V was cut by 3 bases and J by 1 base, with 7 bases left in between. DNA for the CDR3: TGCGCCAGCAGCTCTGGACAGAACACTGAAGCTTTCTTT. Its translation: CASSSGQNTEAFF.

The chain carries TRBV3-1 (or the pseudogene TRBV3-2) and TRBJ1-2; possible D gene TRBD1, 5 bases. The germline V and J ends were trimmed by 4 bases and 0 bases, with 15 bases remaining between them. Germline values: CDR1 LGHDT, CDR2 YNNKEL (reference sequence). The CDR3 loop spans 16 amino acids. The CDR3 loop is CASSPQGSLSNYGYTF. The CDR3 nucleotides read TGTGCCAGCAGCCCTCAGGGTTCCCTATCTAACTATGGCTACACCTTC.

The CDR3 DNA sequence: TGTGCCAGCAGCTTAGGCTCCTCCTCAGGTTGGTCCCAGCATTTT. As protein: CASSLGSSSGWSQHF. V gene TRBV7-8 combines with J gene TRBJ1-5; D is unresolved. Germline lookup yields CDR1 SGHVS and CDR2 FQNEAQ. V was cut by 1 base and J by 11 bases, with 18 bases left in between. This CDR3 spans 15 amino acids.

The V call is TRBV6-1, the J call TRBJ2-1; 9 nucleotides line up with TRBD1. With V trimmed by 4 bases and J by 0 bases, 4 bases remained unmatched. The CDR3 contains 16 residues. Per the germline V gene, CDR1 is MNHNS and CDR2 is SASEGT. The CDR3 nucleotides are TGTGCCAGCAGTGGGGGACAGGGCCTCTCCTACAATGAGCAGTTCTTC. Protein: CASSGGQGLSYNEQFF.

The chain links TRBV6-5 to TRBJ2-5; D not resolved. Germline assignment: CDR1 MNHEY and CDR2 SVGAGI. This CDR3 has 13 amino acids. V gave up 7 bases and J gave up 4 bases, with 13 bases separating them. The CDR3 DNA is TGTGCCAGCACCCGGGTTCAAAGAGAGACCCAGTACTTC. Translation gives CASTRVQRETQYF.

This chain connects TRBV18 to TRBJ1-5; D unclear. Between the trimmed V and J ends, which lost 2 bases and 4 bases, there was a span of 3 bases. The V gene's germline CDR1 is KGHSH and CDR2 LQKENI. The CDR3 covers 12 residues. The CDR3 loop is CASSPENQPQHF. Written as DNA, the CDR3 is TGTGCCAGCTCACCAGAAAATCAGCCCCAGCATTTT. Full variable domain (remainder filled in from reference TRBV18 and TRBJ1-5): NAGVMQNPRHLVRRRGQEARLRCSPMKGHSHVYWYRQLPEEGLKFMVYLQKENIIDESGMPKERFSAEFPKEGPSILRIQQVVRGDSAAYFCASSPENQPQHFGDGTRLSIL.

This rearrangement joins TRBV7-9 to TRBJ2-3; 8 bases are shared with TRBD2. CDR3 length: 18 residues. V gave up 4 bases and J gave up 1 base; unmatched junction bases: 13. Germline V gene data show CDR1 as SEHNR and CDR2 as FQNEAQ (reference sequence). DNA of the CDR3: TGTGCCAGCAGCTCACCCTACGGCCCAGCGGGGGGCACAGATACGCAGTATTTT. It is translated as CASSSPYGPAGGTDTQYF.

V is TRBV7-2 and J is TRBJ1-6; unclear D gene. The CDR3 loop spans 15 amino acids. Trimming shortened V by 2 bases and J by 6 bases, and 11 bases separated the two germline ends. Germline V gene lookup returns CDR1 SGHTA and CDR2 FQGNSA. The CDR3 DNA is TGTGCCAGCAGCTTACGGGCACAGTTTAATTCACCCCTCCACTTT. It encodes CASSLRAQFNSPLHF.

This rearrangement joins TRBV19 to TRBJ2-4, with unresolved D. V was cut by 4 bases and J by 6 bases, with 10 bases left in between. Per the germline V gene, CDR1 is LNHDA and CDR2 is SQIVND (reference sequence). The CDR3 runs to 13 residues. The CDR3 sequence is CASSTPLRNIQYF. CDR3 in DNA: TGTGCCAGTAGTACCCCCCTCCGAAACATTCAGTACTTC.